This TCR beta chain comes out of a study of CD8+CD57+ T cells in acquired aplastic anemia. Study-wide background: Sorted cells (CD4+ and CD8+) yielded DNA amounts that averaged roughly 3.5 ug.

All sequencing subjects had displayed CD8+CD57+ cell expansion on flow cytometry. Receipt of therapy had not occurred in any patient by the time of blood sampling. A remark on this clonotype: Its antigen remains unknown.

Genomic DNA was employed as the template in profiling TCR beta VDJ and CDR3. TCRdb reprocessed the reads with MiXCR, giving one entry per CDR3 protein. The sample has a few hundred thousand distinct CDR3 sequences, 82% seen once. Study-level points and caveats: The study identified around 28 CD8+ CDR3 sequences shared by patients and controls. Patients and controls had CD8+ Simpson's diversity values that were not significantly distinct.

Sequenced input: sorted CD4+, CD8+, or CD8+CD57+ T cells (not recorded which) from PBMCs. This receptor was identified in a human donor with aplastic anemia.

CDR3 DNA: TGTGCCAGCAGCTTAGCCAATGGTGGGGAGCTGTTTTATTTT. Its translation is CASSLANGGELFYF. The chain joins TRBV14 to TRBJ2-3, with D possibly matching TRBD2 (5 bases). This CDR3 region has 14 residues. Between the trimmed V and J ends, which lost 5 bases and 15 bases, there was a span of 24 bases. CDR1 and CDR2 from the germline V gene are SGHDN and FVKESK.